The 9 T cell receptor beta chains listed next were all sequenced from one sample in a study of T cells in Graves' hyperthyroidism and ophthalmopathy. Amplified TCR beta CDR3 regions derived from RNA transcripts. The HTBI primer set drove a first-round RT-PCR of the TCR CDR3. From the multiplex PCR reads, TCRdb called clonotypes with MiXCR, one entry per CDR3 protein. The sample contains over 450,000 distinct CDR3 sequences, approximately 17% of which appear only once. The sample was blood. The receptors were sampled from a young woman with Graves' ophthalmopathy.

This clonotype was seen more than once but under ten times. The chain is built from TRBV10-3 and TRBJ1-5; D may be TRBD1 (6 bases). The CDR3 has 15 amino acids. V lost 10 bases and J lost 2, with 18 bases in between. The V gene's germline CDR1 is ENHRY and CDR2 SYGVKD. Here the CDR3 DNA reads TGTGCCACCTCGAATCAGGGGACCCGCAATCAGCCCCAGCATTTT. This encodes CATSNQGTRNQPQHF.

This chain connects TRBV7-9 to TRBJ2-7; unclear D gene. Germline V gene data show CDR1 as SEHNR and CDR2 as FQNEAQ (reference sequence). Trimming stripped 6 bases from V and 5 bases from J, with 14 bases between. The CDR3 has 13 amino acids. CDR3 nucleotides: TGTGCCAGCAGTCACCCGGTGGGCGACGAGCAGTACTTC. Translating it yields CASSHPVGDEQYF.

This clonotype was counted many times. The genes are TRBV7-3 and TRBJ2-1; 10 bases map to TRBD2. This CDR3 has 16 amino acids. Per germline, CDR1 SGHTA and CDR2 FQGTGA. J gave up 6 bases and V 2 bases, and 7 bases lay outside the gene matches. The CDR3: CASSLRELAGRNEQFF. CDR3 DNA: TGTGCCAGCAGCTTACGTGAACTAGCGGGACGCAATGAGCAGTTCTTC.

This clonotype was detected ten times or more. The chain carries TRBV20-1 and TRBJ2-3; D is undetermined. This CDR3 comprises 13 residues. From germline, CDR1 is DFQATT and CDR2 SNEGSKA (reference sequence). V lost 3 bases, J lost 2 bases, and 9 bases lay in between. The CDR3 nucleotides read TGCAGTGCTAGTATACTGGACACAGATACGCAGTATTTT. It yields the protein CSASILDTDTQYF.

This clonotype was recorded at least ten times. The chain employs TRBV6-1 and TRBJ1-1; no clear D. Germline V CDR1 and CDR2: MNHNS, SASEGT. This CDR3 comprises 15 residues. V shed 6 bases and J shed 1 base, with 15 bases lying between them. The CDR3 sequence is CASRGYEGQNTEAFF. CDR3 nucleotides: TGTGCCAGCAGGGGGTACGAGGGCCAGAACACTGAAGCTTTCTTT.

This clonotype occurred a few times. The genes are TRBV29-1 and TRBJ1-2; D is possibly TRBD1 (6 bases). This CDR3 comprises 11 residues. Per germline, CDR1 SQVTM and CDR2 ANQGSEA. The germline V and J ends were trimmed by 4 bases and 6 bases, with 9 bases remaining between them. CDR3 residues: CSVAGVDGYTF. Written as DNA, the CDR3 is TGCAGCGTTGCAGGGGTGGATGGCTACACCTTC.

The chain employs TRBV28 and TRBJ1-5, with D perhaps matching TRBD1 (5 bases). The CDR3 runs 16 residues. V was trimmed by 3 bases and J by 0 bases, leaving 12 bases between them. Looked up from germline, CDR1 is MDHEN and CDR2 is SYDVKM. The chain's CDR3 is CASSLVQVDSNQPQHF. In DNA, the CDR3 is TGTGCCAGCAGTTTGGTACAGGTCGATAGCAATCAGCCCCAGCATTTT. The full variable domain, completed using reference TRBV28 and TRBJ1-5, is DVKVTQSSRYLVKRTGEKVFLECVQDMDHENMFWYRQDPGLGLRLIYFSYDVKMKEKGDIPEGYSVSREKKERFSLILESASTNQTSMYLCASSLVQVDSNQPQHFGDGTRLSIL.

There are many counts of this clonotype. J is TRBJ1-1 and V is TRBV30; no definite D call. The CDR3 sequence is 16 residues long. With 2 bases removed from V and 1 base from J, the gap between germline ends came to 17 bases. Germline lookup yields CDR1 GTSNPN and CDR2 SVGIG (reference sequence). As DNA, the CDR3 is TGTGCCTGGAGTCCCCCGTTAGTAGGGTCGAACACTGAAGCTTTCTTT. Translating it yields CAWSPPLVGSNTEAFF. The full variable domain, its missing parts supplied by reference TRBV30 and TRBJ1-1, is SQTIHQWPATLVQPVGSPLSLECTVEGTSNPNLYWYRQAAGRGLQLLFYSVGIGQISSEVPQNLSASRPQDRQFILSSKKLLLSDSGFYLCAWSPPLVGSNTEAFFGQGTRLTVV.

Comment on this clonotype: Given a much more abundant clone one base away, this may be a read error. The chain carries TRBV6-1 and TRBJ1-2; a weak D match, TRBD1 (6 bases). This CDR3 is 15 amino acids long. Germline V gene data show CDR1 as MNHNS and CDR2 as SASEGT. CDR3 amino acids: CASSQTQGGSYGYAF. As DNA, the CDR3 is TGTGCCAGCAGTCAAACACAGGGTGGTAGCTATGGCTACGCCTTC.